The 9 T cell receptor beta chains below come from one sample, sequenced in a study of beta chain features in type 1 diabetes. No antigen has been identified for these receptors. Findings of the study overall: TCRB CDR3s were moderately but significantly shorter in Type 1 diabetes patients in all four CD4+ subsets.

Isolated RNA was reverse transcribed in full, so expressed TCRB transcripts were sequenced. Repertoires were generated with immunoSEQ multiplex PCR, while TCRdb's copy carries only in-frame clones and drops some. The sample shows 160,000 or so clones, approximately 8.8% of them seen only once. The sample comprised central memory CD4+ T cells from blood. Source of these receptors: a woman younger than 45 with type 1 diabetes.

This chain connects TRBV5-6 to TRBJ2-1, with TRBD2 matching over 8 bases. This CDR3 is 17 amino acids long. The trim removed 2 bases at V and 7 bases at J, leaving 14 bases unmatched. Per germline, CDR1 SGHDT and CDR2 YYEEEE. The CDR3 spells CASSFPTGTRLVNEQFF. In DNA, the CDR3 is TGTGCCAGCAGCTTCCCTACCGGGACTAGGTTGGTAAATGAGCAGTTCTTC.

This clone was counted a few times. CDR3 nucleotide sequence: TGTGCCAGCAGCTCCGGTAGTGGCCAAGAGACCCAGTACTTC. Translation: CASSSGSGQETQYF. The rearrangement uses TRBV11-3 and TRBJ2-5; D is unresolved. This CDR3 is built from 14 residues. Looked up from germline, CDR1 is SGHNT and CDR2 is YENEEA. V gave up 4 bases and J gave up 1 base, with 10 bases separating them. The full variable domain, in which reference TRBV11-3 and TRBJ2-5 provide the parts outside the CDR3, is EAGVVQSPRYKIIEKKQPVAFWCNPISGHNTLYWYLQNLGQGPELLIRYENEEAVDDSQLPKDRFSAERLKGVDSTLKIQPAELGDSAVYLCASSSGSGQETQYFGPGTRLLVL.

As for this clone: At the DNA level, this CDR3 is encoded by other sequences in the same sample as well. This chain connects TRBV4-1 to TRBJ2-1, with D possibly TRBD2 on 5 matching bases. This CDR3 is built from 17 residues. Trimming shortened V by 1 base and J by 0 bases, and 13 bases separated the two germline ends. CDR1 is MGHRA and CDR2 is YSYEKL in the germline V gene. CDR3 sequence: CASSQVGAVTSYNEQFF. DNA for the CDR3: TGCGCCAGCAGCCAAGTAGGAGCGGTAACCTCCTACAATGAGCAGTTCTTC.

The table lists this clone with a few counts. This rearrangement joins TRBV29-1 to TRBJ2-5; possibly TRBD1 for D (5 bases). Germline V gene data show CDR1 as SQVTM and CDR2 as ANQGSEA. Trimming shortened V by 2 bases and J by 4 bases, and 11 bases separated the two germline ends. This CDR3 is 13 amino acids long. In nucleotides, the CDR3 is TGCAGCGTTGAACAGGGAAGGGGAGAGACCCAGTACTTC. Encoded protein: CSVEQGRGETQYF.

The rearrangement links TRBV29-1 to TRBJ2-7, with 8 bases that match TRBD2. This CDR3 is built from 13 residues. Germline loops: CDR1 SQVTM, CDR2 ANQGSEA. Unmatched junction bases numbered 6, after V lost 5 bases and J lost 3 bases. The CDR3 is CSVRTSSFYEQYF. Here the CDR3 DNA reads TGCAGCGTTAGGACTAGCTCGTTCTACGAGCAGTACTTC.

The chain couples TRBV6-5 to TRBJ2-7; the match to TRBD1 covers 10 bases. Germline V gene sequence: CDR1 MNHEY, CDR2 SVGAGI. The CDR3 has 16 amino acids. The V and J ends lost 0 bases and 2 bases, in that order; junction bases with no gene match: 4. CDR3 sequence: CASSYSGTGEAYEQYF. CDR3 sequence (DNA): TGTGCCAGCAGTTACTCAGGGACAGGGGAAGCCTACGAGCAGTACTTC.

The DNA for the CDR3 is TGTGCCAGCAGCTCCCCGGCCAGGAATACGCAGTATTTT. As protein: CASSSPARNTQYF. The V gene is TRBV7-9, the J gene TRBJ2-3; D uncertain. Germline V gene sequence: CDR1 SEHNR, CDR2 FQNEAQ (reference sequence). This CDR3 contains 13 residues. V was trimmed by 4 bases and J by 7 bases, leaving 12 bases between them.

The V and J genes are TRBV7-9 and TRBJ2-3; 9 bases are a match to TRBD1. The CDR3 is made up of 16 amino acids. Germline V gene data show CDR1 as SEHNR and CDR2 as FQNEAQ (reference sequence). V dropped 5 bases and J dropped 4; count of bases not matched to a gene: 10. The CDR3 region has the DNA TGTGCCAGCAGCCTAGGGACAGGGCGCCTCCCAGATACGCAGTATTTT. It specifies CASSLGTGRLPDTQYF.

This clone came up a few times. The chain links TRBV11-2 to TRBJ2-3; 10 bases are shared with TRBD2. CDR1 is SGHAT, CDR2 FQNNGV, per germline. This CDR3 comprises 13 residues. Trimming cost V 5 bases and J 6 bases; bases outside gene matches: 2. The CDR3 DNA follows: TGTGCCAGCAGCGGGACTAGCGTGGATACGCAGTATTTT. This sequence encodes CASSGTSVDTQYF.